The clone carrying this T cell receptor (beta chain) appeared a few times. Antigen unknown. cDNA libraries for TCR beta contained unique molecular identifiers. TCRdb reprocessed the PCR reads via MiXCR and lists one record per CDR3 protein. The table includes 750,000 to 950,000 distinct CDR3 sequences, under 70% detected once. This specimen comes from a study of post-analysis software for immune sequencing data. On the study more broadly: In terms of disease course, relapsing-remitting, secondary progressive and progressive-relapsing multiple sclerosis were included. Findings and caveats of the study: F-measure co-clustering was strong for batch-matched samples.

This receptor was obtained from a girl between 10 and 17 years old with multiple sclerosis. Sequences were obtained from blood.

CDR3 in amino acids: CASSHPLQGTSDHTQYF. CDR3 bases: TGTGCCAGCAGCCACCCTTTGCAGGGGACTAGCGATCATACGCAGTATTTT. The chain joins TRBV7-6 to TRBJ2-3; 10 bases map to TRBD2. J was trimmed by 7 bases and V by 5 bases; bases with no gene match: 15. Germline lookup yields CDR1 SGHVS and CDR2 FNYEAQ. The CDR3 is 17 amino acids.